The rows below give T cell receptor beta chains drawn from one sample of a study. TCRdb ran MiXCR on the RT-PCR reads and lists one entry per CDR3 protein. The sample carries almost 700,000 distinct CDR3 sequences, approximately 15% recorded once. Sequencing was performed on memory CD4+ T cells from blood. The receptor source for this set is a female donor in good health, serving as a healthy control. Each CDR3 is given without its conserved first and last residue.

V gene: TRBV5-1
CDR3 length: 14
J gene: TRBJ2-5
CDR3 protein: ASSLGLSSGQETQY

V gene: TRBV6-2/TRBV6-3
CDR3 length: 13
J gene: TRBJ2-3
CDR3 protein: ASSYSTGTTDTQY

V gene: TRBV6-5
CDR3 length: 15
J gene: TRBJ1-2
CDR3 protein: ASSYSISGQGFYGYT

V gene: TRBV7-2
CDR3 length: 13
J gene: TRBJ1-1
CDR3 protein: ASSLVFRGNTEAF

V gene: TRBV10-2
CDR3 length: 13
J gene: TRBJ1-5
CDR3 protein: ASSGQGTSNQPQH

V gene: TRBV10-3
CDR3 length: 13
J gene: TRBJ2-2
CDR3 protein: AISYSGTFVGELF

V gene: TRBV5-4
CDR3 length: 12
J gene: TRBJ2-7
CDR3 protein: ASSPSGTSLEQY

V gene: TRBV12-3/TRBV12-4
CDR3 length: 10
J gene: TRBJ1-1
CDR3 protein: ASSFLSTEAF

V gene: TRBV2
CDR3 length: 15
J gene: TRBJ2-3
CDR3 protein: ASSSGLAGVGSDTQY

V gene: TRBV12-3/TRBV12-4
CDR3 length: 12
J gene: TRBJ1-5
CDR3 protein: ASSFQRSNQPQH

V gene: TRBV9
CDR3 length: 13
J gene: TRBJ2-3
CDR3 protein: ASTRLAGDTDTQY

V gene: TRBV12-3/TRBV12-4
CDR3 length: 10
J gene: TRBJ1-1
CDR3 protein: ASTTQGVEAF

V gene: TRBV20-1
CDR3 length: 13
J gene: TRBJ1-6
CDR3 protein: SARAGLDHYSPLH

V gene: TRBV24-1
CDR3 length: 15
J gene: TRBJ2-1
CDR3 protein: ATSDMHDGGALDEQF

V gene: TRBV28
CDR3 length: 12
J gene: TRBJ1-5
CDR3 protein: ASSKTGSNQPQH

V gene: TRBV9
CDR3 length: 14
J gene: TRBJ2-7
CDR3 protein: ASSVAGQGLTYEQY

V gene: TRBV24-1
CDR3 length: 12
J gene: TRBJ2-1
CDR3 protein: ATSGLAENNEQF